This T cell receptor beta chain emerged from a study of OX40 agonist ivuxolimab in advanced cancers. As for the study in general: Age averaged about 66 years (range roughly 23 to 85), and more than 80% were male. Patients achieving partial responses numbered three: one hepatocellular carcinoma case and two cutaneous melanoma cases.

Clones were sequenced by immunoSEQ multiplex PCR, and TCRdb holds only the in-frame ones, with some missing. The sample has tens of thousands of clones, around 85% seen once. Whole-study results and caveats: CD8+ T cells showed, on average, more clonal expansion than CD4+ cells.

As for this clone: Its antigen remains unknown.

The germline V gene has CDR1 SNHLY and CDR2 FYNNEI. The CDR3 runs to 12 residues. The ends were cut back, 8 bases at V and 2 bases at J, with 10 bases in the middle. The sample here was CD4+ or CD8+ T cells sorted from blood, taken in a trial of the OX40 agonist ivuxolimab. The rearrangement uses TRBV2 and TRBJ2-7, with a possible D match to TRBD1 (5 bases). The clonotype comes from an adult with an advanced solid tumor such as melanoma, head and neck, liver or kidney cancer. CDR3: CASRRDPYEQYF. The CDR3 nucleotides are TGTGCCAGCCGCAGGGATCCCTACGAGCAGTACTTC.